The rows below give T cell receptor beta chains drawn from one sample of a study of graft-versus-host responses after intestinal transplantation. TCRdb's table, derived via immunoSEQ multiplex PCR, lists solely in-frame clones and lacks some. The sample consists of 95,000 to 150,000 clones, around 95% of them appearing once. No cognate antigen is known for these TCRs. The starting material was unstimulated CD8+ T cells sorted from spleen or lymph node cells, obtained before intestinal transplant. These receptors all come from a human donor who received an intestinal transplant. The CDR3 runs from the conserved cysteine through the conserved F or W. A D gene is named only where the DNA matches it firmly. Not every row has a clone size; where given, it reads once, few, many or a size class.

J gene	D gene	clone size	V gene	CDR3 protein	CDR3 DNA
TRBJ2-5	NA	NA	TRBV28	CASSPRLDETQYF	TGTGCCAGCAGCCCGCGCCTGGATGAGACCCAGTACTTC
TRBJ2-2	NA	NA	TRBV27	CASSFRGLLNTGELFF	TGTGCCAGCAGTTTTCGAGGACTATTGAACACCGGGGAGCTGTTTTTT
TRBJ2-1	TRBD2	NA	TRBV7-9	CATLPGSGEFF	TGTGCCACTCTCCCGGGTAGCGGGGAGTTCTTC
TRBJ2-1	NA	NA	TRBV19	CASSISTNKQFF	TGTGCCAGTAGTATCTCGACTAATAAGCAGTTCTTC
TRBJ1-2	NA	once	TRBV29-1	CSASYLTGYSTF	TGCAGCGCCAGCTATTTAACAGGGTACAGCACCTTC
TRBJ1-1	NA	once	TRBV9	CASSVGGSHRTEAFF	TGTGCCAGCAGCGTAGGGGGCAGCCACCGGACTGAAGCTTTCTTT
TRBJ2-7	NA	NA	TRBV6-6	CASRKGYEQYF	TGTGCCAGCAGAAAGGGCTACGAGCAGTACTTC
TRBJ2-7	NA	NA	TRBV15	CATSRESSLAYEQYF	TGTGCCACCAGCAGAGAATCTAGTTTGGCCTACGAGCAGTACTTC
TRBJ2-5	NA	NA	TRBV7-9	CASRWAREETQYF	TGTGCCAGCAGGTGGGCCAGGGAAGAGACCCAGTACTTC
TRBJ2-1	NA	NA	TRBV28	CASSLRADQSEQFF	TGTGCCAGCAGTTTGCGAGCGGACCAATCGGAGCAGTTCTTC
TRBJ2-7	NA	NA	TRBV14	CASSLGPGISFYEQYF	TGTGCCAGCAGCCTCGGACCCGGGATCAGTTTCTACGAGCAGTACTTC
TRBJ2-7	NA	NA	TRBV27	CASRPGPYEQYF	TGTGCCAGCAGGCCAGGCCCCTACGAGCAGTACTTC
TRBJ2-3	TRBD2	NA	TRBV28	CASSFRGGADTQYF	TGTGCCAGCAGTTTTCGGGGGGGGGCCGATACGCAGTATTTT
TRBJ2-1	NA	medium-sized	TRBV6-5	CASSQSKGLGQFF	TGTGCCAGCAGCCAATCGAAGGGGCTAGGGCAGTTCTTC
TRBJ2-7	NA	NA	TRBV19	CASSWGGQGRYEQYF	TGTGCCAGTAGTTGGGGGGGGCAAGGGAGGTACGAGCAGTACTTC
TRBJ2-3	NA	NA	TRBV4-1	CASSQDRVTIDYPVVTDTQYF	TGCGCCAGCAGCCAAGATCGAGTCACTATCGACTACCCGGTGGTAACAGATACGCAGTATTTT
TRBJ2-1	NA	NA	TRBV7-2	CASSKSIEQFF	TGTGCCAGCAGCAAGTCTATAGAGCAGTTCTTC
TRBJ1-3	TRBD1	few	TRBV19	CASSTTGGRLYF	TGTGCCAGTAGTACTACAGGGGGCCGACTCTATTTT
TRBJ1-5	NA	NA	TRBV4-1	CASSQVPDQPQHF	TGCGCCAGCAGCCAAGTCCCAGATCAGCCCCAGCATTTT
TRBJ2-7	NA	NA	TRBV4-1	CASSPRPAYEQYF	TGCGCCAGCAGCCCCCGGCCAGCCTACGAGCAGTACTTC
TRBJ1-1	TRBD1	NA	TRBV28	CASSLTGANTEAFF	TGTGCCAGCAGCTTGACAGGGGCTAACACTGAAGCTTTCTTT
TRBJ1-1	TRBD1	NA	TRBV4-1	CASSQHDRVSEAFF	TGCGCCAGCAGCCAGCACGACAGGGTCTCTGAAGCTTTCTTT
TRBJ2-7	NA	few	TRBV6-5	CASSYGNSYEQYF	TGTGCCAGCAGTTACGGCAACTCCTACGAGCAGTACTTC
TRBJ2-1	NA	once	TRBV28	CASSLSRGAEQFF	TGTGCCAGCAGTTTATCAAGGGGGGCTGAGCAGTTCTTC
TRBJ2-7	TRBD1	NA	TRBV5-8	CASSLGQGVTLYEQYF	TGTGCCAGCAGCTTGGGACAGGGGGTTACTCTCTACGAGCAGTACTTC
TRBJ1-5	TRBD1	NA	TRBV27	CASSLGPTGDRQPQHF	TGTGCCAGCAGCCTAGGCCCTACAGGGGATAGGCAGCCCCAGCATTTT
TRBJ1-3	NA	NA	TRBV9	CASSEGDSSGNTIYF	TGTGCCAGCAGCGAGGGCGACTCCTCTGGAAACACCATATATTTT
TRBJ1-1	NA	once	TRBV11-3	CASSPPSGLNTEAFF	TGTGCCAGCAGCCCGCCTTCAGGATTGAACACTGAAGCTTTCTTT
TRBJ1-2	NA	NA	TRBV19	CASSISGRGCGYTF	TGTGCCAGTAGTATTTCAGGGAGGGGATGTGGCTACACCTTC
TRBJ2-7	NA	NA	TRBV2	CASSGALIAYEQYF	TGTGCCAGCAGTGGGGCCTTGATAGCCTACGAGCAGTACTTC
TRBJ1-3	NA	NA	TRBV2	CASSDLGQGGNTIYF	TGTGCCAGCAGTGATCTGGGGCAGGGAGGAAACACCATATATTTT
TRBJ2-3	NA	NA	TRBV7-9	CASSPRDTQYF	TGTGCCAGCAGCCCTCGAGATACGCAGTATTTT
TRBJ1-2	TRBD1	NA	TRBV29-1	CSVDQGQEGYTF	TGCAGCGTTGATCAGGGACAGGAGGGCTACACCTTC